Detailed here is one TCR beta chain. There is no known antigen for this receptor. Per-base quality was not reported, and no clone a single base away is much larger than it. The CDR3 regions of human TCRbeta chains were analyzed by immunosequencing. As for how the authors treated the data: Repertoire TCRs were checked for matches against a reference library of SARS-CoV-2-specific TCRs that had been generated using the MIRA antigen-specificity platform. Breadth was defined as the fraction of unique TCRs that were SARS-CoV-2-associated, and depth was defined as the fraction of total T cells that were SARS-CoV-2-associated. Using the MIRA data, each spike-specific TCR was assigned both to the spike region to which the TCR was reactive and to a CD4 or CD8 class. Log10-transformed breadth and depth values were compared by one-way ANOVA with Sidak's multiple comparisons tests. In TCRdb, the immuneACCESS table is reduced to in-frame sequences with V and J assigned. These tables do not hold every clone; where another copy was compared, an unresolved V gene accounts for under half, and the others remain unexplained. V and J calls and clone size are those listed in that table; D and trimming were worked out from the DNA. The sample contains about 150,000 clones, about 93% of them found a single time. The ten largest clones take up 1.3% of the sample.

This entry belongs to a study of T cell responses to AZD1222 COVID-19 vaccine (dated by TCRdb to the early 2020s). Describing the broader study: Because spike-specific TCR depth and breadth did not differ between the two schedules, AZD1222 recipients who got a second dose at roughly 4 weeks were pooled with those who got a second dose at roughly 12 weeks. Trial participants were enrolled by age into 18-55, 56-69 and 70-plus year subgroups, with 148, 28 and 57 TCR-sequenced participants respectively. TCR sequencing was performed for over 230 trial participants, of whom about 210 were given two doses of AZD1222 and some 26 were given two doses of MenACWY control vaccine. What the research found in general, with its limitations: No day 14 peak-response samples were available, so repertoires were characterized only after the peak T cell response. Only five or six AZD1222 recipients were SARS-CoV-2 seropositive at baseline, limiting conclusions about previously exposed vaccinees. Participants were mostly white British, with more females than males. The authors suggested clonal diversity may have been underestimated. The 56-69-year group was small, and its depth increase did not reach significance, likely because of low power. Reportedly, close to half of the unique spike-specific TCRs recognized epitopes lying outside the regions that are mutated in the B.1.351 and B.1.1.7 variants. The whole spike protein was spanned by vaccine-associated CD4 TCRs, and dominant responses were seen in regions 160-218 and 743-854. After two AZD1222 doses, spike-specific TCR breadth and depth were significantly higher than at day 0 and than in MenACWY recipients.

Reading the germline V gene gives CDR1 KGHDR and CDR2 SFDVKD. V loses 6 bases at its end and J loses 6 bases; junction bases beyond the gene matches: 7. Taken from cysteine to phenylalanine, the CDR3 has 14 residues. The retained sequence is limited to the CDR3, 42 bases, with the frame set at the first base. The time point label of this sample denotes: baseline before first vaccination. Samples from vaccinated people were obtained from the UK trials COV001 and COV002, which included a single-blind randomized controlled phase 2/3 trial of AZD1222 (ChAdOx1 nCoV-19) in healthy adults. Trial participant PBMC samples were collected at day 0 and day 28 after the second dose for TCRbeta chain sequencing.

The source was peripheral blood, collected on day 0 of AZD1222 vaccination. The clonotype was recovered from an adult in good health. The chain joins TRBV24-1 to TRBJ2-1; 7 bases in between match TRBD2. The CDR3 in this case is CATSSWEGPNEQFF. Read as DNA, the sequence is TGTGCCACCAGTTCGTGGGAGGGCCCCAATGAGCAGTTCTTC.